Listed below are T cell receptor beta chains from one sample, sequenced in a study of T cell responses to AZD1222 COVID-19 vaccine. Here immunoSEQ multiplex PCR was the method, and the copy in TCRdb shows in-frame clones only, minus some. The sample includes 120,000 to 150,000 clones, approximately 90% seen only once; the top ten take around 2.7%. Sequences were derived from peripheral blood, sampled on day 0 of AZD1222 vaccination. Source of these receptors: an adult in good health. CDR3s include the opening cysteine and the closing phenylalanine or tryptophan. D genes are given only for firm matches. Where a row states a size, it is once, few, many or the class of an expanded clone; other rows omit it.

clone size: -
V gene: TRBV29-1
D gene: TRBD1
J gene: TRBJ2-1
CDR3 DNA: TGCAGCGCTCTCGGGACAGGCTACAATGAGCAGTTCTTC
CDR3 protein: CSALGTGYNEQFF

clone size: -
V gene: TRBV6-5
D gene: -
J gene: TRBJ2-6
CDR3 DNA: TGTGCCAGCACCCCAACTGGGGCCAACGTCCTGACTTTC
CDR3 protein: CASTPTGANVLTF

clone size: -
V gene: TRBV10-3
D gene: TRBD1
J gene: TRBJ2-3
CDR3 DNA: TGTGCCATCAGGACAGGGAGCGATACGCAGTATTTT
CDR3 protein: CAIRTGSDTQYF

clone size: -
V gene: TRBV28
D gene: -
J gene: TRBJ2-7
CDR3 DNA: TGTGCCAGCAGTTTAACGGGGTTCTATTCCTACGAGCAGTACTTC
CDR3 protein: CASSLTGFYSYEQYF

clone size: -
V gene: TRBV4-1
D gene: TRBD2
J gene: TRBJ2-1
CDR3 DNA: TGCGCCAGCAGCCAAGGACTAGCGGTCAGCTCCTACAATGAGCAGTTCTTC
CDR3 protein: CASSQGLAVSSYNEQFF

clone size: -
V gene: TRBV4-2
D gene: -
J gene: TRBJ2-1
CDR3 DNA: TGTGCCAGCAGCCAAGCCAGCGGAAATTACAATGAGCAGTTCTTC
CDR3 protein: CASSQASGNYNEQFF

clone size: -
V gene: TRBV11-2
D gene: TRBD2
J gene: TRBJ2-7
CDR3 DNA: TGTGCCAGCAGCTTAGGGCTAGCGGGAGTCGAGCAGTACTTC
CDR3 protein: CASSLGLAGVEQYF

clone size: -
V gene: TRBV27
D gene: -
J gene: TRBJ1-4
CDR3 DNA: TGTGCCAGCAGTTTATCGAATCGTCATCCAACTAATGAAAAACTGTTTTTT
CDR3 protein: CASSLSNRHPTNEKLFF

clone size: -
V gene: TRBV5-4
D gene: -
J gene: TRBJ1-4
CDR3 DNA: TGTGCCAGCCCCCGGCCAGGTCACCGTAAACTGTTTTTT
CDR3 protein: CASPRPGHRKLFF

clone size: -
V gene: TRBV11-2
D gene: TRBD1
J gene: TRBJ1-3
CDR3 DNA: TGTGCCAGCAGCCGAACGGGACAGGGCGGCTTCAGCTCTGGAAACACCATATATTTT
CDR3 protein: CASSRTGQGGFSSGNTIYF

clone size: -
V gene: TRBV7-3
D gene: -
J gene: TRBJ2-5
CDR3 DNA: TGTGCCAGCAGCTTAGCGGGCAAAGAGACCCAGTACTTC
CDR3 protein: CASSLAGKETQYF

clone size: -
V gene: TRBV19
D gene: -
J gene: TRBJ1-5
CDR3 DNA: TGTGCCAGTAGTATATACCCCCAAGTCCGCCACAATCAGCCCCAGCATTTT
CDR3 protein: CASSIYPQVRHNQPQHF

clone size: -
V gene: TRBV28
D gene: -
J gene: TRBJ2-7
CDR3 DNA: TGTGCCAGCAGTATACATCAAGGATACGAGCAGTACTTC
CDR3 protein: CASSIHQGYEQYF

clone size: once
V gene: TRBV10-3
D gene: -
J gene: TRBJ1-1
CDR3 DNA: TGTGCCATCAGTGTGAGGGAGACAGGCGAAGCTTTCTTT
CDR3 protein: CAISVRETGEAFF

clone size: -
V gene: TRBV6-5
D gene: -
J gene: TRBJ2-1
CDR3 DNA: TGTGCCAGCAGCCCCCCCCAAAGAAGATCAGACGAGCAGTTCTTC
CDR3 protein: CASSPPQRRSDEQFF

clone size: -
V gene: TRBV12-3/TRBV12-4
D gene: -
J gene: TRBJ2-1
CDR3 DNA: TGTGCCAGCACCGCTATTGGGGGAGGTGAGCAGTTCTTC
CDR3 protein: CASTAIGGGEQFF

clone size: -
V gene: TRBV11-3
D gene: -
J gene: TRBJ1-1
CDR3 DNA: TGTGCCAGCAGCTCCCGACCCACTTCCACTGAAGCTTTCTTT
CDR3 protein: CASSSRPTSTEAFF

clone size: -
V gene: TRBV7-2
D gene: -
J gene: TRBJ2-3
CDR3 DNA: TGTGCCAGCAGCTCGATAGGGGGTCGGGCAGATACGCAGTATTTT
CDR3 protein: CASSSIGGRADTQYF

clone size: -
V gene: TRBV12-3/TRBV12-4
D gene: -
J gene: TRBJ2-1
CDR3 DNA: TGTGCCAGCAGAGCTCTGGGTGAGCAGTTCTTC
CDR3 protein: CASRALGEQFF

clone size: -
V gene: TRBV7-3
D gene: -
J gene: TRBJ2-5
CDR3 DNA: TGTGCCAGCAGCTCAAGGGACCAAGAGACCCAGTACTTC
CDR3 protein: CASSSRDQETQYF

clone size: -
V gene: TRBV5-3
D gene: TRBD1
J gene: TRBJ1-4
CDR3 DNA: TGTGCCAGAAGCTTGGCCGGGCAGGGGGATGAAAAACTGTTTTTT
CDR3 protein: CARSLAGQGDEKLFF

clone size: -
V gene: TRBV7-7
D gene: -
J gene: TRBJ2-1
CDR3 DNA: TGTGCCAGCAGCCGTGACAGGTACAATGAGCAGTTCTTC
CDR3 protein: CASSRDRYNEQFF

clone size: -
V gene: TRBV9
D gene: TRBD2
J gene: TRBJ2-1
CDR3 DNA: TGTGCCAGCAGCGCCGCGGAGGGCGGGAGCTCCTACAATGAGCAGTTCTTC
CDR3 protein: CASSAAEGGSSYNEQFF

clone size: -
V gene: TRBV7-9
D gene: -
J gene: TRBJ1-2
CDR3 DNA: TGTGCCAGCAGCCTCACACCAAACTATGGCTACACCTTC
CDR3 protein: CASSLTPNYGYTF

clone size: -
V gene: TRBV7-2
D gene: -
J gene: TRBJ1-2
CDR3 DNA: TGTGCCAGCAGCTTAAGACGGCCCTATGGCTACACCTTC
CDR3 protein: CASSLRRPYGYTF

clone size: once
V gene: TRBV7-9
D gene: -
J gene: TRBJ1-1
CDR3 DNA: TGTGCCAGCAGCGACTCAGGGAACACTGAAGCTTTCTTT
CDR3 protein: CASSDSGNTEAFF

clone size: once
V gene: TRBV11-3
D gene: TRBD2
J gene: TRBJ2-5
CDR3 DNA: TGTGCCAGCCATGCGTGGGGGGGCCAAGAGACCCAGTACTTC
CDR3 protein: CASHAWGGQETQYF

clone size: -
V gene: TRBV29-1
D gene: TRBD1
J gene: TRBJ2-1
CDR3 DNA: TGCAGCGTTGGACAGGGCTATGAGCAGTTCTTC
CDR3 protein: CSVGQGYEQFF

clone size: -
V gene: TRBV30
D gene: -
J gene: TRBJ1-3
CDR3 DNA: TGTGCCTCTACTCGAGATGGGGGAAACACCATATATTTT
CDR3 protein: CASTRDGGNTIYF

clone size: few
V gene: TRBV6-4
D gene: -
J gene: TRBJ2-3
CDR3 DNA: TGTGCCAGCGCATCAGAGGCTAGCACAGATACGCAGTATTTT
CDR3 protein: CASASEASTDTQYF

clone size: -
V gene: TRBV4-1
D gene: TRBD2
J gene: TRBJ2-3
CDR3 DNA: TGCGCCAGCAGCCAAGATTTCCGCGGGGGGCGCTTCCCAGATACGCAGTATTTT
CDR3 protein: CASSQDFRGGRFPDTQYF

clone size: -
V gene: TRBV9
D gene: -
J gene: TRBJ2-3
CDR3 DNA: TGTGCCAGCAGCGTTATAGGGGCTGGAGATACGCAGTATTTT
CDR3 protein: CASSVIGAGDTQYF